The 22 T cell receptor beta chains below all came from one sample that was sequenced in a study of cytomegalovirus exposure and HLA in healthy donors. Use of 60 Vbeta and 13 Jbeta primers characterized the PCR. This table comes from immunoSEQ multiplex PCR, and its TCRdb copy is limited to in-frame clones, with some not included. This repertoire includes about 200,000 clones. Sequenced input: PBMCs. The receptors originated from a girl under 10 years old in good health and CMV-seropositive.

This chain links TRBV6-1 with TRBJ1-1; perhaps TRBD1 as D (6 bases). V was shortened by 2 bases and J by 3 bases, with 13 bases between the two germline ends. Germline loops: CDR1 MNHNS, CDR2 SASEGT. The length of the CDR3 is 15 residues. In DNA form, the CDR3 reads TGTGCCAGCAGTGAAACTCCTTCAGGGGACACTGAAGCTTTCTTT. Translating it yields CASSETPSGDTEAFF.

CDR3 in amino acids: CASSPTGTGVYEQYF. CDR3 bases: TGTGCCAGCAGCCCTACAGGAACAGGGGTTTACGAGCAGTACTTC. The chain has TRBV6-5 and TRBJ2-7; 7 bases match TRBD1. This CDR3 region has 15 residues. In germline, CDR1 is MNHEY, CDR2 SVGAGI. V shed 6 bases and J 4 bases; nucleotides not matched to a gene: 12.

As for this clone: A read error may produce the germline difference seen at one junction end. This chain links TRBV7-3 with TRBJ2-6; tentative D call: TRBD2 (5 bases). The CDR3 is made up of 17 amino acids. Germline V CDR1 and CDR2: SGHTA, FQGTGA. CDR3 in amino acids: CASTLVGGVSGANVLTF. CDR3 in DNA: TGTGCCAGCACCTTAGTAGGAGGAGTCTCTGGGGCCAACGTCCTGACTTTC.

The chain has TRBV25-1 and TRBJ1-1, with D tentatively TRBD1 (6 bases). CDR3 length: 15 amino acids. V lost 8 bases to trimming and J lost 4 bases, with 20 bases between them. The germline CDR1 and CDR2 sequences are MGHDK and SYGVNS. This CDR3 reads CASLPGDQLTTEAFF. Here the CDR3 DNA reads TGTGCCAGCCTACCAGGGGATCAACTTACCACTGAAGCTTTCTTT.

This sequence joins TRBV7-2 and TRBJ2-7; TRBD2 agrees at 16 bases. V shed 5 bases, J shed 9 bases, and the junction held 19 bases outside the gene matches. Germline V CDR1 and CDR2: SGHTA, FQGNSA. The CDR3 consists of 19 residues. In DNA, the CDR3 is TGTGCCAGCAGCGTCGATCACCCGGGACTAGCGGGAGGGCTCGAGGTGCAGTACTTC. Encoded protein: CASSVDHPGLAGGLEVQYF.

V usage is TRBV7-9 and J usage is TRBJ1-1; D unclear. This CDR3 spans 14 amino acids. Germline CDR1 SEHNR, CDR2 FQNEAQ (reference sequence). The V end was cut by 8 bases, the J end by 1 base, with 14 bases between. Here the CDR3 reads CASPSDTPNTEAFF. DNA for the CDR3: TGTGCCAGCCCCTCAGACACACCGAACACTGAAGCTTTCTTT.

The J gene is TRBJ2-1, the V gene TRBV5-6, with TRBD2 matching over 8 bases. The CDR3 length is 17 residues. CDR1 SGHDT and CDR2 YYEEEE come from the germline V gene. J was trimmed by 3 bases and V by 4 bases; bases with no gene match: 12. CDR3 in DNA: TGTGCCAGCAGCACGGGGATCCTAGCGGGTAGCTACAATGAGCAGTTCTTC. It is translated as CASSTGILAGSYNEQFF.

The CDR3 region has the DNA TGTGCCAGCAGCAAAGGTAAACCCAAACCGGGACATAACTACAATGAGCAGTTCTTC. Its protein product is CASSKGKPKPGHNYNEQFF. V is TRBV21-1 and J is TRBJ2-1; TRBD1, the table's D call, lacks a check against the DNA. TRBV21-1 is a listed pseudogene. The CDR3 totals 19 residues.

V gene TRBV27 combines with J gene TRBJ2-4, with 9 bases fitting TRBD1. The CDR3 covers 13 residues. Germline values: CDR1 MNHEY, CDR2 SMNVEV (reference sequence). V was clipped by 8 bases and J by 4 bases; unmatched bases: 3. In DNA, the CDR3 is TGTGCCAGCCGGGACAGGGTTAAAAACATTCAGTACTTC. Amino acids: CASRDRVKNIQYF.

The V call is TRBV27, the J call TRBJ1-2; a possible D gene is TRBD1 (5 bases). Germline CDR1 and CDR2: MNHEY and SMNVEV (reference sequence). The CDR3 covers 14 residues. The germline V and J ends were trimmed by 5 bases and 1 base, with 11 bases remaining between them. Written as DNA, the CDR3 is TGTGCCAGCAGTAACCAAAGGGGTAACTATGGCTACACCTTC. Residues: CASSNQRGNYGYTF.

With regard to this clone: The sample holds other DNA sequences that translate to the same CDR3. V gene TRBV27 combines with J gene TRBJ2-5; D remains ambiguous. Germline V gives CDR1 MNHEY, CDR2 SMNVEV (reference sequence). The CDR3 is made up of 11 amino acids. V shed 6 bases and J shed 2 bases, with 4 bases lying between them. The CDR3 nucleotides read TGTGCCAGCAGACGGCAAGAGACCCAGTACTTC. Its translation is CASRRQETQYF.

CDR3 bases: TGTGCCAGCAGCATTATCGAAGCTTTCTTT. It translates to CASSIIEAFF. The chain uses TRBV5-4 and TRBJ1-1, with no clear D. The V gene's germline CDR1 is SGHNT and CDR2 YYREEE (reference sequence). With 4 bases removed from V and 8 bases from J, the gap between germline ends came to 6 bases. The CDR3 totals 10 residues.

The chain joins TRBV5-1 to TRBJ2-7; 10 positions agree with TRBD2. Germline V lookup: CDR1 SGHRS, CDR2 YFSETQ. The CDR3 consists of 14 residues. Unmatched junction bases numbered 8, after V lost 7 bases and J lost 4 bases. CDR3 coding DNA: TGCGCCAGCCAGCCTAGCGGGAGTAGGTACGAGCAGTACTTC. It translates to CASQPSGSRYEQYF.

The rearrangement links TRBV28 to TRBJ1-6, with a tentative D call TRBD1 (5 bases). The germline CDR1 and CDR2 sequences are MDHEN and SYDVKM. The V end lost 2 bases, the J end lost 7 bases, and 15 bases lay between the germline ends. This CDR3 comprises 16 residues. The CDR3 sequence is CASSLVSGLINSPLHF. The DNA for the CDR3 is TGTGCCAGCAGTTTAGTATCGGGACTGATAAATTCACCCCTCCACTTT.

This chain uses TRBV19 with TRBJ2-1, with TRBD2 identical over 11 bases. The CDR3 length is 17 residues. The V segment lost 5 bases and the J segment 0 bases; nucleotides outside the gene matches: 6. Germline CDR1 reads LNHDA; CDR2 reads SQIVND (reference sequence). The DNA of the CDR3 is TGTGCCAGTAGTCTCGGTAGCGGGAGGGGCTCCTACAATGAGCAGTTCTTC. Its translation is CASSLGSGRGSYNEQFF.

The chain combines TRBV5-4 with TRBJ2-7; D uncertain. The CDR3 sequence is 13 residues long. Trimming took 3 bases from V and 4 from J, leaving 11 bases between them. Germline assignment: CDR1 SGHNT and CDR2 YYREEE (reference sequence). CDR3 sequence: CASSSPVQYEQYF. As DNA, the CDR3 is TGTGCCAGCAGCTCTCCCGTACAGTACGAGCAGTACTTC.

The chain has TRBV28 and TRBJ2-3, with D perhaps TRBD2 (5 bases). Trimming took 2 bases from V and 9 from J, leaving 6 bases between them. Germline loops: CDR1 MDHEN, CDR2 SYDVKM. The CDR3 is made up of 11 amino acids. CDR3 residues: CASSLRETQYF. DNA for the CDR3: TGTGCCAGCAGTTTAAGGGAGACGCAGTATTTT.

The DNA for the CDR3 is TGCAGCGTTGAAGGTCGTGAGAGGACTGAAGCTTTCTTT. Translating gives CSVEGRERTEAFF. V is TRBV29-1 and J is TRBJ1-1; D remains unclear. Looked up from germline, CDR1 is SQVTM and CDR2 is ANQGSEA. The CDR3 length is 13 residues. V gave up 1 base and J gave up 5 bases, with 11 bases separating them.

This chain links TRBV5-1 with TRBJ2-1; D remains unclear. CDR1 and CDR2 from the germline V gene are SGHRS and YFSETQ. V lost 0 bases and J lost 15, with 13 bases in between. The CDR3 has 12 amino acids. The CDR3 sequence: CASSLGPDTPFF. The CDR3, as DNA: TGCGCCAGCAGCTTGGGGCCAGACACTCCGTTCTTC.

The chain recombines TRBV19 with TRBJ2-1; D gene uncertain. The V gene lost 7 bases and the J gene lost 3 bases, with 10 bases spanning the gap. This CDR3 is built from 13 residues. Germline CDR1 and CDR2: LNHDA and SQIVND (reference sequence). The CDR3 reads CASTDTIYNEQFF. The CDR3 region has the DNA TGTGCCAGTACTGACACAATCTACAATGAGCAGTTCTTC.

The gene calls are TRBV2 and TRBJ2-2; 7 nucleotides agree with TRBD2. This CDR3 spans 16 amino acids. The trim removed 3 bases at V and 2 bases at J, leaving 6 bases unmatched. Germline V gene data show CDR1 as SNHLY and CDR2 as FYNNEI. CDR3 DNA: TGTGCCAGCAGTGAGACGGGGGGACGTAACACCGGGGAGCTGTTTTTT. Its protein product is CASSETGGRNTGELFF.

The V and J genes are TRBV2 and TRBJ1-3, with TRBD1 matching over 9 bases. Germline CDR1 and CDR2: SNHLY and FYNNEI. V lost 2 bases, J lost 7 bases, and 3 bases stayed unmatched. The length of the CDR3 is 14 residues. The DNA of the CDR3 is TGTGCCAGCAGTGAATTGACAGGGGGGAACACCATATATTTT. It specifies CASSELTGGNTIYF.